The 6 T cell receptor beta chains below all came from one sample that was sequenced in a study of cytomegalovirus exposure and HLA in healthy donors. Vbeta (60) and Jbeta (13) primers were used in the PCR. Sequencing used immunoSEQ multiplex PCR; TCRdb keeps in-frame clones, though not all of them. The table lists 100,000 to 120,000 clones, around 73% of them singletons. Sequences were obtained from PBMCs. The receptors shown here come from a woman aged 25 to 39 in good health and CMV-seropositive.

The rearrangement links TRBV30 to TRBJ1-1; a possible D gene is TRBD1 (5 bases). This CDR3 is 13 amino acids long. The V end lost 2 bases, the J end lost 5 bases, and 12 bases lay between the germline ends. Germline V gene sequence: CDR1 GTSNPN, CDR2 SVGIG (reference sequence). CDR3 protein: CAWSPGGRTEAFF. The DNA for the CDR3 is TGTGCCTGGAGTCCGGGGGGGAGGACTGAAGCTTTCTTT. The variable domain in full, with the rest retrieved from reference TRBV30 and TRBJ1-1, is SQTIHQWPATLVQPVGSPLSLECTVEGTSNPNLYWYRQAAGRGLQLLFYSVGIGQISSEVPQNLSASRPQDRQFILSSKKLLLSDSGFYLCAWSPGGRTEAFFGQGTRLTVV.

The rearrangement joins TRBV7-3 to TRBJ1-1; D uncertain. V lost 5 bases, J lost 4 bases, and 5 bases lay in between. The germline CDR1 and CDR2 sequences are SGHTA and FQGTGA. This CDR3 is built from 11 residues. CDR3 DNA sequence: TGTGCCAGCAGCCTCCTCACTGAAGCTTTCTTT. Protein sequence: CASSLLTEAFF.

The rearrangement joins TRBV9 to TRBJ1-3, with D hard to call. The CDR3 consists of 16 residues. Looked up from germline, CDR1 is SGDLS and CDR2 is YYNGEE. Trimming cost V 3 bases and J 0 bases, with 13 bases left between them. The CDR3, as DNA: TGTGCCAGCAGCGCAGGAATAGGTCACTCTGGAAACACCATATATTTT. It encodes CASSAGIGHSGNTIYF.

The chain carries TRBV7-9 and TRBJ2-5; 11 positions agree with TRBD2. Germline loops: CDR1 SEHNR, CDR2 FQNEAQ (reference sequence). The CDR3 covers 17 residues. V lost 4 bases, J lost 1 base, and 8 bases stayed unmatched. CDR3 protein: CASSSTYSGRAQETQYF. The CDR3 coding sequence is TGTGCCAGCAGCTCGACCTATAGCGGGAGGGCCCAAGAGACCCAGTACTTC.

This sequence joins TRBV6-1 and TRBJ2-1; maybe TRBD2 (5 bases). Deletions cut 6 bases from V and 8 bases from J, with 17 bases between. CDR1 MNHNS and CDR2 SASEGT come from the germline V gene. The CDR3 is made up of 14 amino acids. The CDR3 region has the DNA TGTGCCAGCAGGGGTCCCCTAGCCTCGGATGAGCAGTTCTTC. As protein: CASRGPLASDEQFF.

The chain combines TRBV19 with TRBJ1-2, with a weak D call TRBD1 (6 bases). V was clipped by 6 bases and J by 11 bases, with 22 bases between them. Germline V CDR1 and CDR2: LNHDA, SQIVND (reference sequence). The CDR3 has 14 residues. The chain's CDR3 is CASSPRLRGTLYTF. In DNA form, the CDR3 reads TGTGCCAGTAGCCCACGGTTAAGGGGGACACTTTACACCTTC.